This TCR beta chain was profiled in a study of metastatic and nonmetastatic thyroid tumors. Study in general: Across blood and tumor or nodule tissue, repertoires from malignant and benign thyroid patients were compared with one another. Whole-study findings and limits: Reports indicated that malignant thyroid tumors showed significantly higher TCR beta diversity than benign nodules did, in blood and tumor.

In the original processing: For papillary thyroid cancer, a distant-metastasis classifier was constructed from CDR3 differences observed across clinicopathological groups. TCRdb reanalyzed the PCR reads via MiXCR. These V and J calls originate from TCRdb's pipeline instead of the authors' own analysis. The sample lists fewer than 13,000 clones, around 12% occurring once. With 5 bases removed from V and 6 bases from J, the gap between germline ends came to 16 bases. The CDR3 is 15 residues long. Germline lookup yields CDR1 MNHNS and CDR2 SASEGT. Sample share makes this clone medium-sized (0.01 to 0.1%). Its target is unknown. Patients were all untreated before their thyroid surgery.

The clonotype originates from a female donor with papillary thyroid cancer or a benign thyroid nodule (not recorded which). Some clones in this sample may be carry-over from other donors' samples. The genes are TRBV6-1 and TRBJ2-2; perhaps TRBD2 as D (7 bases). Sequencing input: blood. The CDR3 region has the DNA TGTGCCAGCAGTTGGAGGGGGGGCGCTCCCGGGGAGCTGTTTTTT. Its translation is CASSWRGGAPGELFF.